A selection of T cell receptor beta chains follows, all from one sample in a study of T cell repertoires in cytomegalovirus infection. No antigen has been identified for these receptors. TCRdb reprocessed the reads via MiXCR and lists one record per CDR3 protein. In the table there are roughly 990,000 distinct CDR3 sequences, more than 25% of which are singletons. The sequenced sample was cultured CD8+ T cells from PBMCs, obtained from culture after CMV antigen stimulation. Receptor source: a human donor in good health (CMV status not recorded). Some clones in this sample may be carry-over from other donors' samples. Each CDR3 is given with its conserved first and last residue. The D gene is left open where the match is weak.

D	J	V	CDR3
-	TRBJ2-1	TRBV6-1	CATLTLYNEQFF
-	TRBJ1-2	TRBV10-3	CAIIREGANYGYTF
-	TRBJ2-3	TRBV4-1	CASSHPRGSSTDTQYF
TRBD1	TRBJ2-1	TRBV14	CASSQFRGQGRNEQFF
-	TRBJ2-1	TRBV19	CASSKDSYNEQFF
TRBD1	TRBJ2-5	TRBV7-6	CASHNLPGQGAGETQYF
-	TRBJ1-1	TRBV5-1	CASSLGQPGTEAFF
-	TRBJ2-1	TRBV20-1	CSASLGNEQFF
-	TRBJ2-5	TRBV27	CASRKGRGYQETQYF
-	TRBJ2-7	TRBV7-9	CASSESAGAEQYF
-	TRBJ2-7	TRBV5-6	CASSLDRATSYEQYF
-	TRBJ1-2	TRBV13	CASRPWAGNYGYTF
TRBD1	TRBJ1-1	TRBV9	CASSFREGQGQAFF
-	TRBJ1-5	TRBV6-2/TRBV6-3	CASSPHGMGQPQHF
TRBD1	TRBJ2-7	TRBV20-1	CSARDLAGGFREQYF
-	TRBJ2-1	TRBV7-9	CASSFKGSSYNEQFF
-	TRBJ2-1	TRBV6-5	CASSYDPQPSYNEQFF
TRBD1	TRBJ2-7	TRBV29-1	CSAEAGTGPDEQYF
-	TRBJ1-2	TRBV27	CASSLRFSDYGYTF
-	TRBJ2-5	TRBV7-8	CASSLVAGQYIQETQYF
-	TRBJ1-1	TRBV12-3/TRBV12-4	CASSLLQGRNTEAFF
-	TRBJ1-5	TRBV19	CASSIRVQGTTTNQPQHF
-	TRBJ2-5	TRBV6-6	CASSYGWGLQETQYF
-	TRBJ1-4	TRBV6-5	CASSWTLSANEKLFF
-	TRBJ1-1	TRBV6-2/TRBV6-3	CASSSETAMNTEAFF
-	TRBJ2-1	TRBV11-3	CASSLDEGYNEQFF
TRBD2	TRBJ2-1	TRBV4-1	CASSHRLAGGFNEQFF
-	TRBJ1-2	TRBV2	CASSPYAGAYTF
-	TRBJ1-2	TRBV27	CVSTLRGGGWGYGYTF
TRBD2	TRBJ2-3	TRBV19	CASSTSGTSGGLDTQYF
-	TRBJ1-6	TRBV27	CASSLQGGGSPLHF
-	TRBJ2-7	TRBV2	CASSELAGSSYEQYF
-	TRBJ2-1	TRBV5-5	CASSRWGGGYNEQFF
-	TRBJ1-1	TRBV7-6	CATSGGTGGNTEAFF
-	TRBJ2-1	TRBV7-2	CASSFSGAYGEQFF
TRBD2	TRBJ2-3	TRBV2	CAIGLAGVAEDTQYF
TRBD1	TRBJ2-3	TRBV27	CASRPWGQVHGDTQYF
-	TRBJ1-1	TRBV19	CASMMTGNTEAFF
-	TRBJ1-6	TRBV20-1	CSARRSPLHF
-	TRBJ1-5	TRBV6-2/TRBV6-3	CASSQQGTNQPQHF
-	TRBJ1-1	TRBV19	CASSIDLGSWNTEAFF
TRBD1	TRBJ2-7	TRBV5-1	CASSLGERGRYEQYF
-	TRBJ1-4	TRBV7-6	CAGSLVTDEKLFF
-	TRBJ1-6	TRBV20-1	CSASIRGTNSPLHF
-	TRBJ1-4	TRBV24-1	CVTSDFKGVELFF
-	TRBJ1-1	TRBV4-1	CASSQQIAGQLGTEAFF
-	TRBJ1-1	TRBV11-3	CASSSRGGEAFF
-	TRBJ1-2	TRBV14	CASSQVGDGGYTF
-	TRBJ1-6	TRBV5-4	CASSLVGADLAYNSPLHF
TRBD1	TRBJ1-1	TRBV10-3	CAISEPTGTDTEAFF
TRBD1	TRBJ2-1	TRBV6-5	CASSYTRQGNEQFF
TRBD2	TRBJ2-1	TRBV7-9	CASSFGLAGGPGNEQFF
TRBD1	TRBJ1-4	TRBV6-5	CASRGTGFEKLFF
-	TRBJ2-3	TRBV11-2	CASSFRGAFTDTQYF
-	TRBJ2-1	TRBV24-1	CATSDSTYYNEQFF
-	TRBJ2-3	TRBV7-6	CASSLLGHDTQYF
TRBD1	TRBJ1-1	TRBV20-1	CSAPPSPSGGAFF
-	TRBJ1-2	TRBV7-2	CASSLGRAGPDYGYTF
-	TRBJ1-1	TRBV7-9	CASRGDAVTTFF